This T cell receptor beta chain was documented in a study of blood T cell repertoires in COVID-19. Whole-study context: Sites in the United States, Italy and Spain provided acute and convalescent COVID-19 samples.

TCRdb's copy holds only in-frame clones and misses some; the assay was immunoSEQ multiplex PCR. The profile shows 310,000 or so clones, 87% of them singletons. Sequencing used PBMCs or T cells enriched from blood (not recorded which). The receptor comes from a woman younger than 30 who had recovered from COVID-19.

CDR3 nucleotides: TGCGCCAGCAGCTCCGGGACTAGCCACGGGGAGCTGTTTTTT. Its protein is CASSSGTSHGELFF. The chain links TRBV5-1 to TRBJ2-2, with 9 nucleotides matching TRBD2. The V segment lost 3 bases and the J segment 7 bases; nucleotides outside the gene matches: 4. CDR1 is SGHRS and CDR2 is YFSETQ in the germline V gene. The CDR3 extends over 14 amino acids.